The T cell receptor (beta chain) under discussion was sequenced for a study of T cells in Graves' hyperthyroidism and ophthalmopathy. Study-wide findings and caveats: Ophthalmopathy was model-predicted a median around 6.1 months pre-onset.

The length of the CDR3 is 13 residues. V dropped 4 bases and J dropped 5 bases, with 8 bases sitting between them. CDR1 is MGHRA, CDR2 YSYEKL, per germline. TCR beta CDR3 regions were amplified from RNA. In the first-round RT-PCR of the TCR CDR3, the HTBI primer set was used. A single record per CDR3 protein comes from TCRdb applying MiXCR to the multiplex PCR reads. The table lists under 650,000 distinct CDR3 sequences, 15% to 20% of them singletons. This clonotype was seen only a few times. Its antigen is not known. The receptor was isolated from a woman aged 25 to 39 with Graves' hyperthyroidism. V is TRBV4-1 and J is TRBJ2-2, with a weak D call TRBD1 (5 bases). Sequencing was performed on blood. Here the CDR3 reads CASSPGITGELFF. Written as DNA, the CDR3 is TGCGCCAGCAGCCCAGGGATTACCGGGGAGCTGTTTTTT.